These 15 T cell receptor beta chains originate from one sample sequenced in a study of regulatory T cells in long-lasting Graves disease. Construction of the TCR beta libraries employed iRepertoire HTBI primers in conjunction with Arm-PCR of CDR3 regions. From the multiplex PCR reads, TCRdb called clonotypes with MiXCR, one entry per CDR3 protein. The sample carries under 500,000 distinct CDR3 sequences, approximately 16% recorded once. Time point given: newly diagnosed GD, antithyroid drugs for less than 3 months. Construction of the TCR library relied on RNA isolated from PBMCs. This sample was also put to use in a study of T cells in Graves' hyperthyroidism and ophthalmopathy.

Sequencing used peripheral blood mononuclear cells (PBMCs), obtained at new diagnosis, from a patient treated with antithyroid drugs. The receptors derive from a woman younger than 45 with Graves disease.

Ten or more counts support this clonotype. The chain is built from TRBV20-1 and TRBJ2-4; D gene unclear. This CDR3 spans 14 amino acids. Trimming took off 0 bases at V and 1 base at J, with 7 bases between the two ends. Germline values: CDR1 DFQATT, CDR2 SNEGSKA (reference sequence). Here the CDR3 reads CSAREISAKNIQYF. The CDR3 coding sequence is TGCAGTGCTAGAGAGATCTCCGCCAAAAACATTCAGTACTTC.

This clonotype was observed a few times. The chain is built from TRBV5-1 and TRBJ2-7; TRBD1 agrees at 9 bases. V lost 0 bases to trimming and J lost 1 base; unmatched junction nucleotides: 8. CDR1 and CDR2 (germline): SGHRS, YFSETQ. The CDR3 runs 17 residues. In DNA, the CDR3 is TGCGCCAGCAGCTTGGCCGGAGGACAGGGGTTTTCCTACGAGCAGTACTTC. Translated: CASSLAGGQGFSYEQYF.

This clonotype was counted ten times or more. The chain couples TRBV5-6 to TRBJ2-1; 11 bases match TRBD2. This CDR3 comprises 18 residues. Germline CDR1 SGHDT, CDR2 YYEEEE. J lost 7 bases, V lost 1 base, and 13 bases had no gene match. The CDR3 is CASSLPSLASGRINEQFF. CDR3 nucleotides: TGTGCCAGCAGCTTGCCGTCGCTGGCTAGCGGGAGGATAAATGAGCAGTTCTTC.

As for this clonotype: This could be a read error, since a much larger clone is one nucleotide away. CDR3 in amino acids: CASRAGGRNTEAFF. The CDR3, as DNA: TGTGCCAGCAGGGCAGGGGGCCGGAACACTGAAGCTTTCTTT. V usage is TRBV6-2 or TRBV6-3 and J usage is TRBJ1-1; 8 bases fit TRBD1. The CDR3 sequence is 14 residues long. Trimming removed 6 bases from V and 1 base from J; junction bases left unmatched: 4. Germline CDR1 reads MNHEY; CDR2 reads SVGEGT.

As regards this clonotype: Possible read error: a much larger clone is one base away. CDR3 DNA: TGTGCCAGCAGCTTTGGGGCTAGCGGGAACTCCTACGGGCAGTTCTTC. This sequence encodes CASSFGASGNSYGQFF. The chain joins TRBV11-1 to TRBJ2-1; 9 bases match TRBD2. Germline V gene lookup returns CDR1 SGHAT and CDR2 FQDESV (reference sequence). This CDR3 has 16 amino acids. The J segment lost 12 bases and the V segment lost 3 bases, leaving 15 bases of the junction unmatched.

This clonotype has only a few counts. The chain recombines TRBV3-1 with TRBJ2-6; D may be TRBD2 (6 bases). CDR3 length: 15 residues. Per germline, CDR1 LGHDT and CDR2 YNNKEL (reference sequence). The V gene lost 4 bases and the J gene lost 2 bases, with 9 bases spanning the gap. CDR3 residues: CASSLTGAGANVLTF. The CDR3 nucleotides are TGTGCCAGCAGCCTGACGGGGGCTGGGGCCAACGTCCTGACTTTC.

In this sample, this clonotype turned up many times. V usage is TRBV2 and J usage is TRBJ2-3; D unclear. With 6 bases removed from V and 1 base from J, the gap between germline ends came to 2 bases. This CDR3 is 11 amino acids long. Per germline, CDR1 SNHLY and CDR2 FYNNEI. The CDR3 spells CASRGTDTQYF. The CDR3 DNA is TGTGCCAGCAGAGGCACAGATACGCAGTATTTT. The full variable domain, in which reference TRBV2 and TRBJ2-3 provide the parts outside the CDR3, is EPEVTQTPSHQVTQMGQEVILRCVPISNHLYFYWYRQILGQKVEFLVSFYNNEISEKSEIFDDQFSVERPDGSNFTLKIRSTKLEDSAMYFCASRGTDTQYFGPGTRLTVL.

The chain is built from TRBV9 and TRBJ1-2; perhaps TRBD1 as D (6 bases). The CDR3 is 15 amino acids. The V gene lost 4 bases and the J gene lost 7 bases, with 20 bases spanning the gap. Germline V gene sequence: CDR1 SGDLS, CDR2 YYNGEE. The CDR3: CASSPWTEGTGGYTF. In nucleotides, the CDR3 is TGTGCCAGCAGCCCTTGGACAGAGGGGACGGGTGGCTACACCTTC.

The chain joins TRBV10-3 to TRBJ2-5, with 8 bases fitting TRBD2. CDR1 is ENHRY, CDR2 SYGVKD, per germline. The CDR3 spans 15 residues. V shed 4 bases and J 5 bases; nucleotides not matched to a gene: 9. The CDR3 reads CAISGEREGLETQYF. Written as DNA, the CDR3 is TGTGCCATCAGTGGAGAACGGGAGGGCCTGGAGACCCAGTACTTC.

This clonotype was observed many times. The genes are TRBV10-3 and TRBJ2-7; tentatively, D is TRBD1 or TRBD2 (6 bases each). CDR3 length equals 14 residues. Germline-derived CDR1 and CDR2 are ENHRY and SYGVKD. V was trimmed by 0 bases and J by 5 bases, leaving 11 bases between them. The CDR3 loop reads CAISESHGGHEQYF. As DNA, the CDR3 is TGTGCCATCAGTGAGTCTCATGGGGGGCACGAGCAGTACTTC.

Points on this clonotype: This may come from a read error, since a much larger clone is one base off. Likely a read error: the CDR3 ends without its conserved phenylalanine or tryptophan. The chain combines TRBV11-2 with TRBJ2-7, with D tentatively TRBD2 (5 bases). The CDR3 sequence is 14 residues long. Trimming left V 4 bases short and J 4 bases short, with 14 bases between. Germline V gene lookup returns CDR1 SGHAT and CDR2 FQNNGV. The CDR3 DNA sequence: TGTGCCAGCAGCTCGACTACCGCAGTATACGAGCAGTACCTC. Translation: CASSSTTAVYEQYL.

This clonotype was seen at least ten times. The chain has TRBV6-1 and TRBJ1-1; weak D call: TRBD1 (5 bases). This CDR3 is built from 13 residues. Trimming removed 8 bases at V and 1 base at J, with 11 bases between. Germline CDR1 reads MNHNS; CDR2 reads SASEGT. CDR3 DNA sequence: TGTGCCAGCGGGGCTGTCGGGAACACTGAAGCTTTCTTT. Translating it yields CASGAVGNTEAFF.

This clonotype was seen only a few times. This chain connects TRBV10-3 to TRBJ1-5; a weak D match, TRBD1 (6 bases). This CDR3 is 13 amino acids long. Germline lookup yields CDR1 ENHRY and CDR2 SYGVKD. Trimming stripped 8 bases from V and 7 bases from J, with 15 bases between. CDR3 bases: TGTGCCATCCGGGGGGAGGGGGACCAGCCCCAGCATTTT. It codes for CAIRGEGDQPQHF.

The table lists this clonotype with many counts. The V call is TRBV11-2, the J call TRBJ1-1, with D perhaps TRBD1 (6 bases). Trimming took off 1 base at V and 0 bases at J, with 12 bases between the two ends. In germline, CDR1 is SGHAT, CDR2 FQNNGV. CDR3 length: 16 residues. The CDR3 nucleotides read TGTGCCAGCAGCTTAGTCGGGGGGGCCCTGAACACTGAAGCTTTCTTT. Its protein product is CASSLVGGALNTEAFF.

This chain connects TRBV20-1 to TRBJ2-3; D is possibly TRBD1 (5 bases). Trimming shortened V by 0 bases and J by 2 bases, and 15 bases separated the two germline ends. CDR3 length: 16 residues. Germline V gene data show CDR1 as DFQATT and CDR2 as SNEGSKA (reference sequence). CDR3 sequence reads: CSARESGPALTDTQYF. The CDR3 bases are TGCAGTGCTAGAGAGTCAGGGCCTGCCCTCACAGATACGCAGTATTTT.